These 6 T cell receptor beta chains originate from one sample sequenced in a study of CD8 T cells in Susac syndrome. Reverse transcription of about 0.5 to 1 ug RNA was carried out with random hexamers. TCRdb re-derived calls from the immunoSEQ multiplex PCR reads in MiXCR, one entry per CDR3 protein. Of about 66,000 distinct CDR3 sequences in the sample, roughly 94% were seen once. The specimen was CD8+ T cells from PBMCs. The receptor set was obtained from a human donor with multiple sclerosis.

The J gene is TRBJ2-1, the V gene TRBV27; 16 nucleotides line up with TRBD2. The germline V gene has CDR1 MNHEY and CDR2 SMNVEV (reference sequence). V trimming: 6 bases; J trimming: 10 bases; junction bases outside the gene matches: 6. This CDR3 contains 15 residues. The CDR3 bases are TGTGCCAGCAGCCCCGGGACTAGCGGGAGGGAGGAGCAGTTCTTC. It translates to CASSPGTSGREEQFF.

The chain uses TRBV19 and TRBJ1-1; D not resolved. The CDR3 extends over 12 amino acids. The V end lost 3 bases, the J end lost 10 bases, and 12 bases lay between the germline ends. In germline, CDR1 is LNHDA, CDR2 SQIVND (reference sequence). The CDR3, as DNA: TGTGCCAGTAGTATGTCCGCGGGCGGAGCTTTCTTT. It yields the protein CASSMSAGGAFF.

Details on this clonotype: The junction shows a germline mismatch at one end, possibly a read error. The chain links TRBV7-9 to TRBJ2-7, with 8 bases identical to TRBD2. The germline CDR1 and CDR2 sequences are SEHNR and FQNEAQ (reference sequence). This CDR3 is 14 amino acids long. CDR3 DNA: TGTGCCAGCAGCTTAACGTTGGCGGGAGGAGTCCCCCACTTC. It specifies CASSLTLAGGVPHF.

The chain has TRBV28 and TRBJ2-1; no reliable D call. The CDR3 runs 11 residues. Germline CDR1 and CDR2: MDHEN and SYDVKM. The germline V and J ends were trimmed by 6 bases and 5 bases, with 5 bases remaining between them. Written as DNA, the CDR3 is TGTGCCAGCAGACGAAACAATGAGCAGTTCTTC. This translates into CASRRNNEQFF.

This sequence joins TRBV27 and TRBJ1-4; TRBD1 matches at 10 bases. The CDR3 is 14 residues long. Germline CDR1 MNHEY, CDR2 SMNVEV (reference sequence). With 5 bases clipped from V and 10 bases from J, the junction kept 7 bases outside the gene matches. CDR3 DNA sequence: TGTGCCAGCAGTCCCGGACAGGGGGTGGGAAAACTGTTTTTT. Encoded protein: CASSPGQGVGKLFF.

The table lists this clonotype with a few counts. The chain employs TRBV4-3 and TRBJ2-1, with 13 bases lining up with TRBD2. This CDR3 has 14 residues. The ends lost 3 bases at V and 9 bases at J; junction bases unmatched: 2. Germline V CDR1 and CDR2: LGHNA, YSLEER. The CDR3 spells CASSQGLAGPEQFF. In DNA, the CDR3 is TGCGCCAGCAGCCAGGGACTAGCGGGGCCTGAGCAGTTCTTC.